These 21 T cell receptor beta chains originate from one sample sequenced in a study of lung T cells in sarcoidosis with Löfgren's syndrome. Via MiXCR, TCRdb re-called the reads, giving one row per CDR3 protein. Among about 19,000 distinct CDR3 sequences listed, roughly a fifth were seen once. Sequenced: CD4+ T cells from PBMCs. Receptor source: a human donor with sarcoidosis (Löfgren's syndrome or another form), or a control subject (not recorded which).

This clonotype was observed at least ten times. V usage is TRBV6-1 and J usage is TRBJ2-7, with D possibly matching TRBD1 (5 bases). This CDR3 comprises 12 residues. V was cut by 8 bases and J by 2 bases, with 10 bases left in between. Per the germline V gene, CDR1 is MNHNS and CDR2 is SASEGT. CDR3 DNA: TGTGCCAGCGGTACAGGCCCCTACGAGCAGTACTTC. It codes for CASGTGPYEQYF.

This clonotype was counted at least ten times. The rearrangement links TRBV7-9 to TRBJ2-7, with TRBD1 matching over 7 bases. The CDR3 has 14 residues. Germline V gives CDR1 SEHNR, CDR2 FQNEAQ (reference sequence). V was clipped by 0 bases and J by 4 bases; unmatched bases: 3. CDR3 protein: CASSLAGGAYEQYF. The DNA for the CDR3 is TGTGCCAGCAGCTTAGCAGGGGGCGCGTACGAGCAGTACTTC.

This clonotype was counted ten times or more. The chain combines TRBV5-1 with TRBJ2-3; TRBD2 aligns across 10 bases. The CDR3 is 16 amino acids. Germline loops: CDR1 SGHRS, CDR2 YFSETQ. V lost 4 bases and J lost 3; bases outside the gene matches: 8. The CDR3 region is CASSPGLARKTDTQYF. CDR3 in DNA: TGCGCCAGCAGCCCGGGACTAGCGAGGAAAACAGATACGCAGTATTTT.

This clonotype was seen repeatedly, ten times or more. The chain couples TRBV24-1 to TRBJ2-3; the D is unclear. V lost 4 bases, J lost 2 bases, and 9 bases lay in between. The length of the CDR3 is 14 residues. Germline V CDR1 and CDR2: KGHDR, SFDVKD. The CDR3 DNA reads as TGTGCCACCAGTGAGAAGAAGTTCACAGATACGCAGTATTTT. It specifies CATSEKKFTDTQYF.

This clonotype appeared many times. The CDR3 sequence is CASSQTANEQYF. In DNA form, the CDR3 reads TGTGCCAGCAGCCAAACAGCGAACGAGCAGTACTTC. The rearrangement joins TRBV3-1 to TRBJ2-7; D gene ambiguous. V was pared by 2 bases and J by 5 bases, with 7 bases between. This CDR3 has 12 amino acids. CDR1 is LGHDT, CDR2 YNNKEL, per germline (reference sequence).

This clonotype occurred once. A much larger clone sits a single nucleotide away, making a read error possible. CDR3 in DNA: TGTGCCAGCAGCCTCGGGACAGGGCTCTACAAGCAGTACTTC. It is translated as CASSLGTGLYKQYF. This chain connects TRBV7-9 to TRBJ2-7, with TRBD1 matching 9 bases. The CDR3 is 14 residues long. Germline V gene sequence: CDR1 SEHNR, CDR2 FQNEAQ (reference sequence).

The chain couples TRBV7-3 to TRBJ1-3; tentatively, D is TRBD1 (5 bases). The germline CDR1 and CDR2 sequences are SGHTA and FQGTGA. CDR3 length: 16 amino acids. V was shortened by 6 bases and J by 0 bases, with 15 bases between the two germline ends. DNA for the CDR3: TGTGCCAGCAGTCTAAATGGCGGGGCCTCTGGAAACACCATATATTTT. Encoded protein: CASSLNGGASGNTIYF.

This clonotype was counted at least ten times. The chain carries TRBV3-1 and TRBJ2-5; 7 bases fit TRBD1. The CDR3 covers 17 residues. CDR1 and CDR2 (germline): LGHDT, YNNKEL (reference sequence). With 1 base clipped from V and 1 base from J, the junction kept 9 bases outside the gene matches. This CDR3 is CASSQVPTGKGQETQYF. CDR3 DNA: TGTGCCAGCAGCCAAGTCCCGACAGGGAAAGGCCAAGAGACCCAGTACTTC.

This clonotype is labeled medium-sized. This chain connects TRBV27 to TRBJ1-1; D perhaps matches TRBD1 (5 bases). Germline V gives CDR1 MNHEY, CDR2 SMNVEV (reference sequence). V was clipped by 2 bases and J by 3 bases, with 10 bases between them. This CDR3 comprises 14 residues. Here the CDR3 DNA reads TGTGCCAGCAGTTTAGCTGGGGCGCACACTGAAGCTTTCTTT. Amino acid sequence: CASSLAGAHTEAFF.

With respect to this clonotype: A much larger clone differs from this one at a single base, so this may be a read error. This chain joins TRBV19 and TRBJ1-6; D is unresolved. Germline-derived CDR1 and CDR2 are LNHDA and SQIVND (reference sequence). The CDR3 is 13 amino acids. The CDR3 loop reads CANSSTGSSPLHF. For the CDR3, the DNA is TGTGCCAATAGTAGCACCGGATCTTCACCCCTCCACTTT.

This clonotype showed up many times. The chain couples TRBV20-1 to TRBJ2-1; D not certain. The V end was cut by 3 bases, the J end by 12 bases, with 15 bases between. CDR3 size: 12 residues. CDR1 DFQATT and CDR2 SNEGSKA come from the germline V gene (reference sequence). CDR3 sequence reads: CSARPTVSVQFF. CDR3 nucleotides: TGCAGTGCTAGGCCTACAGTTTCGGTGCAGTTCTTC.

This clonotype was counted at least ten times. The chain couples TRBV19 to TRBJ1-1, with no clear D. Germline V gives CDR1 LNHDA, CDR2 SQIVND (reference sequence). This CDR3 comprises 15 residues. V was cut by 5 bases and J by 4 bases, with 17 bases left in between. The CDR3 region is CASSPRTDKITEAFF. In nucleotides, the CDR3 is TGTGCCAGTAGTCCTAGGACGGATAAGATCACTGAAGCTTTCTTT.

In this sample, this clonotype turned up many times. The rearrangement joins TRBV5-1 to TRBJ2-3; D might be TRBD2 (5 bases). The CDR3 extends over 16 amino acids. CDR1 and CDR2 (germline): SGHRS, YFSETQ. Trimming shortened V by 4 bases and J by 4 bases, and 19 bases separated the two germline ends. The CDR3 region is CASSVSGRHAADTQYF. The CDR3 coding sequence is TGCGCCAGCAGCGTTTCGGGGAGACATGCTGCAGATACGCAGTATTTT. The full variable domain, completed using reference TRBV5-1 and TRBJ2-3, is KAGVTQTPRYLIKTRGQQVTLSCSPISGHRSVSWYQQTPGQGLQFLFEYFSETQRNKGNFPGRFSGRQFSNSRSEMNVSTLELGDSALYLCASSVSGRHAADTQYFGPGTRLTVL.

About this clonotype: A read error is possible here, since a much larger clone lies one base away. The CDR3 sequence is CASSSGLGGSYNGQFF. The CDR3 DNA is TGTGCCAGCAGCTCGGGACTAGGTGGCTCCTACAATGGGCAGTTCTTC. The chain employs TRBV7-3 and TRBJ2-1, with 8 bases aligning to TRBD2. Looked up from germline, CDR1 is SGHTA and CDR2 is FQGTGA. The CDR3 spans 16 residues.

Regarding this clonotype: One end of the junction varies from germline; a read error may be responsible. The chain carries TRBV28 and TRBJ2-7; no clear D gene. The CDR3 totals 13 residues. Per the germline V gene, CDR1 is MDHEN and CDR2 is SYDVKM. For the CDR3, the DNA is TGTGCCTCTAGGCGAACCGTCTCCCACGAGCAGTACTTC. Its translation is CASRRTVSHEQYF.

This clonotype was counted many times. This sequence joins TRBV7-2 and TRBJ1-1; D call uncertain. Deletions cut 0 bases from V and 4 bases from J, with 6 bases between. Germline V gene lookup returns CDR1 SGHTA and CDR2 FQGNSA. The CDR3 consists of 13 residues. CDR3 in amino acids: CASSLAGVTEAFF. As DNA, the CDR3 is TGTGCCAGCAGCTTAGCCGGGGTCACTGAAGCTTTCTTT. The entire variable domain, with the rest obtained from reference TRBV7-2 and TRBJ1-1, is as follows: GAGVSQSPSNKVTEKGKDVELRCDPISGHTALYWYRQSLGQGLEFLIYFQGNSAPDKSGLPSDRFSAERTGGSVSTLTIQRTQQEDSAVYLCASSLAGVTEAFFGQGTRLTVV.

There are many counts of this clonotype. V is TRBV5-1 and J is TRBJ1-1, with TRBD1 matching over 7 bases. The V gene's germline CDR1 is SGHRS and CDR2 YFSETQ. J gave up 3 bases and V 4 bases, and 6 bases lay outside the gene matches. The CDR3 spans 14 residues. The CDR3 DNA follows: TGCGCCAGCAGCCTTGGGACAGTTTACACTGAAGCTTTCTTT. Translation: CASSLGTVYTEAFF.

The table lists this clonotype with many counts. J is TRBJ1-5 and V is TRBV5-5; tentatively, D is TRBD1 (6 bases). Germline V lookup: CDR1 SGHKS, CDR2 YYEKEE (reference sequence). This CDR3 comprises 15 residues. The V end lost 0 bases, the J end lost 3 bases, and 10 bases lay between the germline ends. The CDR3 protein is CASSLGQAFNQPQHF. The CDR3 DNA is TGTGCCAGCAGCTTGGGACAGGCCTTCAATCAGCCCCAGCATTTT.

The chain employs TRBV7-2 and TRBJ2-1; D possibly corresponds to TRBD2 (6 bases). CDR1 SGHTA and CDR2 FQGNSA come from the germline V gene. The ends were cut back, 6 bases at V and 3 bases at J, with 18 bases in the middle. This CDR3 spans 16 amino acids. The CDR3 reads CASRTMRRDYYNEQFF. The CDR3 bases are TGTGCCAGCAGAACTATGCGGCGGGATTACTACAATGAGCAGTTCTTC.

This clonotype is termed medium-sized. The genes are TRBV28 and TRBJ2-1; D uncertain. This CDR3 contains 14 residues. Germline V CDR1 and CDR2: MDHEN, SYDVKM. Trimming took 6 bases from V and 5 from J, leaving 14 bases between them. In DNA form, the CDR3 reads TGTGCCAGCAGCCCAGTTAGCTGGCACAATGAGCAGTTCTTC. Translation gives CASSPVSWHNEQFF.

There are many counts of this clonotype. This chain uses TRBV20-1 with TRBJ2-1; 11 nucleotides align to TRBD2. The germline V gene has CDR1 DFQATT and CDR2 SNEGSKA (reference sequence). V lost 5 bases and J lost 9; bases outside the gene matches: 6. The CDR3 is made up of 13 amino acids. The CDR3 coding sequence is TGCAGTGCTCCCCCTAGCGGGGGGATTGAGCAGTTCTTC. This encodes CSAPPSGGIEQFF.